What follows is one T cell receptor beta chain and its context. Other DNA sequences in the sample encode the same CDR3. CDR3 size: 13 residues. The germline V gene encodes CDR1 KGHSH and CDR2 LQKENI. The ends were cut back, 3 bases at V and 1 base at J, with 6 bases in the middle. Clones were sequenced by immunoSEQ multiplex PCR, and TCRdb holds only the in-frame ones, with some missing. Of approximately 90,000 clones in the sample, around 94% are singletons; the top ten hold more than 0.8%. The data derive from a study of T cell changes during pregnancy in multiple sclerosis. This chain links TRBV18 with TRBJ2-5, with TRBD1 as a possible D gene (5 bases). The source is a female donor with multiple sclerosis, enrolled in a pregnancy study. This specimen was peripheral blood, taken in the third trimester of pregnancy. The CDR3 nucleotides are TGTGCCAGCTCACCGGGGCTCCAAGAGACCCAGTACTTC. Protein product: CASSPGLQETQYF.